Detailed here is one TCR beta chain. The table came from immunoSEQ multiplex PCR; TCRdb's copy has only in-frame clones and leaves some out. The sample includes approximately 350,000 clones, around 83% of them seen just once. These data originate in a study of blood T cell repertoires in COVID-19. The CDR3 loop spans 13 amino acids. CDR1 and CDR2 from the germline V gene are SGHDT and YYEEEE. V was shortened by 6 bases and J by 1 base, with 10 bases between the two germline ends. The rearrangement uses TRBV5-6 and TRBJ1-1; unclear D gene. The sequencing input was peripheral blood. The source is a man aged 25 to 45 with active or convalescent COVID-19. As DNA, the CDR3 is TGTGCCAGCACCCGGGGTTGGAACACTGAAGCTTTCTTT. This sequence encodes CASTRGWNTEAFF.